This T cell receptor beta chain was documented in a study of T-cell memory formation after mild COVID-19. Study conclusions and caveats: Shrinking CD4+ clones resided mostly in CM and EM, and CD8+ ones in EMRA. Pre-infection memory already had some responding clones, implying cross-reactive memory joined.

Regarding this clonotype: Its antigen is not identified.

TCR alpha and TCR beta cDNA libraries carrying sample barcodes and UMIs came from 5'RACE with constant-segment primers. TCRdb reanalysed the 5' RACE reads using MiXCR and keeps one entry per CDR3 protein. The sample carries about 470,000 distinct CDR3 sequences, about 20% recorded once. Germline V gives CDR1 SGDLS, CDR2 YYNGEE. V was clipped by 4 bases and J by 2 bases, with 19 bases between them. CDR3 length: 16 amino acids. V and J are TRBV9 and TRBJ2-7; D possibly corresponds to TRBD1 (5 bases). The origin of this receptor is an adult woman who had mild COVID-19 (a few samples of this study predate the infection). Cell type and time point are not known. Input material: PBMCs or a T cell subset sorted from them (not recorded which). CDR3 coding DNA: TGTGCCAGCAGCCCGGACACCGGCAGTAACCCCTACGAGCAGTACTTC. Its translation: CASSPDTGSNPYEQYF.